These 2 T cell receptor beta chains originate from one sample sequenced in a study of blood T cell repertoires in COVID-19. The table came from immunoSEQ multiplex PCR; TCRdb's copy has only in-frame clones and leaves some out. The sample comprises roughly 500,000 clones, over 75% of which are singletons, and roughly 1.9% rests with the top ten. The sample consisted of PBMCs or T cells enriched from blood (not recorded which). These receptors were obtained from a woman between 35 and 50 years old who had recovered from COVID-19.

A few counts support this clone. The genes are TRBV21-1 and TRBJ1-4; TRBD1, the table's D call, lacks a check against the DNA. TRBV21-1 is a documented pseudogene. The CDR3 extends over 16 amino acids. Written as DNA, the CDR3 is TGTGCCAGCAGCAAAGACAGGATAGCAACTAATGAAAAACTGTTTTTT. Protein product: CASSKDRIATNEKLFF.

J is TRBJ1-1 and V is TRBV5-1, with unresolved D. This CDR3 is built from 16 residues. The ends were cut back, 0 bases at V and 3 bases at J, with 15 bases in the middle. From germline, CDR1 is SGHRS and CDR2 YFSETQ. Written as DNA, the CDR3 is TGCGCCAGCAGCTTGGCGGTGGCGGACTTGGACACTGAAGCTTTCTTT. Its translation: CASSLAVADLDTEAFF. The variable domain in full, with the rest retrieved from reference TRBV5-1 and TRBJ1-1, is KAGVTQTPRYLIKTRGQQVTLSCSPISGHRSVSWYQQTPGQGLQFLFEYFSETQRNKGNFPGRFSGRQFSNSRSEMNVSTLELGDSALYLCASSLAVADLDTEAFFGQGTRLTVV.